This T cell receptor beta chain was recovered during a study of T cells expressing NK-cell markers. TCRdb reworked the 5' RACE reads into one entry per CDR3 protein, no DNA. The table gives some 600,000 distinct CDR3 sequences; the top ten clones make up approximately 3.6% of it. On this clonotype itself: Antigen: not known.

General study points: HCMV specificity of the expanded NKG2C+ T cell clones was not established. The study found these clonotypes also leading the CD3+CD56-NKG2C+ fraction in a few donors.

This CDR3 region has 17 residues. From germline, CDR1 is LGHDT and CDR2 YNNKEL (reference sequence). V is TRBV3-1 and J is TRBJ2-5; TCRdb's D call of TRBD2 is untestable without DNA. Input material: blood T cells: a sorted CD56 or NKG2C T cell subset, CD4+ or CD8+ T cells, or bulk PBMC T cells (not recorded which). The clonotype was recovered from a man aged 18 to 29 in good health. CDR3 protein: CASSQKVGLAGFETQYF.